This T cell receptor (beta chain) was sequenced in a study of cytomegalovirus exposure and HLA in healthy donors. This CDR3 has 16 residues. In germline, CDR1 is ENHRY, CDR2 SYGVKD. Trimming removed 1 base at V and 4 bases at J, with 16 bases between. PCR was performed using 60 Vbeta and 13 Jbeta primers. Sequenced by immunoSEQ multiplex PCR; TCRdb stores in-frame clones only, minus some. This table has some 70,000 clones, about 78% appearing once. Input material: PBMCs. The clonotype originates from a man younger than 35 in good health and CMV-seronegative. The chain carries TRBV10-3 and TRBJ1-1; D remains unclear. In DNA, the CDR3 is TGTGCCATCAGTGAGTTCGCCAAGACGGACTCCACTGAAGCTTTCTTT. It encodes CAISEFAKTDSTEAFF.